This T cell receptor (beta chain) was retrieved from a study of blood T cell repertoires in COVID-19. Clones were sequenced by immunoSEQ multiplex PCR, and TCRdb holds only the in-frame ones, with some missing. The sample records approximately 90,000 clones, roughly 77% being singletons. This CDR3 is 16 amino acids long. V dropped 5 bases and J dropped 0; count of bases not matched to a gene: 7. Germline CDR1 reads SGHVS; CDR2 reads FQNEAQ. The genes are TRBV7-8 and TRBJ2-5, with 9 positions matching TRBD2. The sequencing sample was made of peripheral blood. The receptor's source is a human donor in a cohort sampled during active COVID-19. The CDR3: CASSPQTSGNQETQYF. DNA for the CDR3: TGTGCCAGCAGCCCCCAGACTAGCGGTAACCAAGAGACCCAGTACTTC.